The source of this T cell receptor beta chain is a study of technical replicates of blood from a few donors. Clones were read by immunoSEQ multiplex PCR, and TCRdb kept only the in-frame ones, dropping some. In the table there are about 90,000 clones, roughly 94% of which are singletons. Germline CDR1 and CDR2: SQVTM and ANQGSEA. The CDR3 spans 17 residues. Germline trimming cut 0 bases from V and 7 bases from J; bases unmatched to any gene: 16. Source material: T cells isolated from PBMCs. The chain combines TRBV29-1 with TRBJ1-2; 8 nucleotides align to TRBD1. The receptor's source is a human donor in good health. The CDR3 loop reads CSVEEWNRGKIMSGYTF. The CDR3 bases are TGCAGCGTTGAAGAGTGGAACAGGGGGAAGATAATGAGTGGCTACACCTTC. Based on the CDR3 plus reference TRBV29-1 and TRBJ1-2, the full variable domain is SAVISQKPSRDICQRGTSLTIQCQVDSQVTMMFWYRQQPGQSLTLIATANQGSEATYESGFVIDKFPISRPNLTFSTLTVSNMSPEDSSIYLCSVEEWNRGKIMSGYTFGSGTRLTVV.